This T cell receptor (beta chain) emerged from a study of identical twins. Template switching added a universal primer site; cDNA carried unique molecular identifiers. A single record per CDR3 protein comes from TCRdb applying MiXCR to the 5' RACE reads. The repertoire includes hundreds of thousands of distinct CDR3 sequences, over 8.5% of them detected once, and 0.98% sits in the top ten. Ten or more counts support this clonotype. The CDR3 loop spans 13 amino acids. V lost 6 bases and J 2 bases, leaving 11 bases between the germline ends. The V gene's germline CDR1 is MNHEY and CDR2 SVGEGT. This same sample was also part of a study on yellow fever vaccine responses in identical twins.

The sample was PBMCs. The receptor comes from a woman aged 18-29 years in good health. The rearrangement uses TRBV6-2 or TRBV6-3 and TRBJ2-7, with D possibly matching TRBD1 (5 bases). The CDR3 sequence: CASSLDTTYEQYF. The CDR3 region has the DNA TGTGCCAGCAGCCTGGACACAACCTACGAGCAGTACTTC.